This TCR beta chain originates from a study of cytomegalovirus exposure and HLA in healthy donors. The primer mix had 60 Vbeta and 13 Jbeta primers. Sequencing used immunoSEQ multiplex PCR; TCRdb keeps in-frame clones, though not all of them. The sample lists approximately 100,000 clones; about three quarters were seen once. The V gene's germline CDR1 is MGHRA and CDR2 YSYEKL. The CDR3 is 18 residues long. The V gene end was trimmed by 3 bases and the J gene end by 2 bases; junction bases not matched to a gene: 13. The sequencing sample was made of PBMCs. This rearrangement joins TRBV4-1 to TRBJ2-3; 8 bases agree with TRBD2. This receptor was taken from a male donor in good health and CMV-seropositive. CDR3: CASSHFTRGGGTTDTQYF. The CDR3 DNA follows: TGCGCCAGCAGCCATTTCACCCGGGGCGGGGGGACCACAGATACGCAGTATTTT.